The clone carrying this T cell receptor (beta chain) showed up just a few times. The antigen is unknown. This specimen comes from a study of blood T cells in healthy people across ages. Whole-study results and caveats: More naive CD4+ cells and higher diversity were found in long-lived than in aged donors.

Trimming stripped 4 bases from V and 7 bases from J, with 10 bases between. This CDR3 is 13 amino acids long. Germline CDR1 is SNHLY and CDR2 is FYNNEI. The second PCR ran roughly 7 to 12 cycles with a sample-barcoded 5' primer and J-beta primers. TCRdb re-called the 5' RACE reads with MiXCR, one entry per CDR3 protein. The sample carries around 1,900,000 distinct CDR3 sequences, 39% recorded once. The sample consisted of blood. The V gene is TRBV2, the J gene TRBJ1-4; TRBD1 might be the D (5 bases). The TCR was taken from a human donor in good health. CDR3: CASSGGQGEKLFF. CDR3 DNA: TGTGCCAGCAGTGGCGGACAAGGTGAAAAACTGTTTTTT. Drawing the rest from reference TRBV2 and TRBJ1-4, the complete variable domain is EPEVTQTPSHQVTQMGQEVILRCVPISNHLYFYWYRQILGQKVEFLVSFYNNEISEKSEIFDDQFSVERPDGSNFTLKIRSTKLEDSAMYFCASSGGQGEKLFFGSGTQLSVL.